In its sample, the clone carrying this TCR beta chain was seen a few times. Germline V lookup: CDR1 MNHNS, CDR2 SASEGT. The CDR3 has 13 amino acids. The V and J ends lost 0 bases and 3 bases respectively, with 3 bases between them. The protocol was immunoSEQ multiplex PCR, while the TCRdb copy is restricted to in-frame clones and leaves out a portion. The sample contains 200,000 to 300,000 clones, more than 75% of which appear only once. The data were obtained in a study of blood T cell repertoires in COVID-19. Study-wide context: Samples representing acute and convalescent COVID-19 were sourced from the United States, Italy and Spain. Sample material is recorded as cDNA or gDNA derived from T cells, B-cell-depleted T cells, or PBMCs.

Cohort allocation depended upon clinical history that participants reported. Cohort 3 donors were reported recovered after two negative PCRs, clearance, or symptom resolution. The sequencing input was PBMCs or T cells enriched from blood (not recorded which). This TCR was recovered from a woman between 18 and 29 years old who had recovered from COVID-19. V and J are TRBV6-1 and TRBJ1-5, with D unclear. As DNA, the CDR3 is TGTGCCAGCAGTGAAGCCTACAATCAGCCCCAGCATTTT. Translation gives CASSEAYNQPQHF.